These 18 T cell receptor beta chains originate from one sample sequenced in a study of TIL therapy for anti-PD-1-resistant metastatic lung cancer. The immunoSEQ assay was v3. Some clones are missing from TCRdb's copy, which holds only in-frame ones; the method was immunoSEQ multiplex PCR. The profile shows about 50,000 clones, approximately 79% of them singletons. Indicated time point: pre-treatment sample, taken before nivolumab and TIL therapy. The sample was blood, taken at baseline. Receptors were obtained from a woman aged 30 to 85 with non-small cell lung cancer.

The J gene is TRBJ1-2, the V gene TRBV25-1; 8 positions agree with TRBD1. Germline V gives CDR1 MGHDK, CDR2 SYGVNS. CDR3 length: 13 residues. Trimming took 7 bases from V and 8 from J; bases not matched to a gene: 9. The CDR3 spells CASTEKDRAGYTF. In DNA form, the CDR3 reads TGTGCCAGCACCGAAAAGGACAGGGCCGGCTACACCTTC.

The rearrangement uses TRBV19 and TRBJ2-4, with 10 nucleotides matching TRBD1. The CDR3 extends over 18 amino acids. V shed 0 bases and J 3 bases; nucleotides not matched to a gene: 8. The germline gives CDR1 LNHDA, CDR2 SQIVND (reference sequence). Here the CDR3 reads CASSIDLGQGWGKNIQYF. The CDR3 region has the DNA TGTGCCAGTAGTATAGACCTGGGACAGGGGTGGGGCAAAAACATTCAGTACTTC.

The CDR3: CASSNRQGPNVLTF. CDR3 DNA: TGTGCCAGTAGTAATCGCCAGGGCCCCAACGTCCTGACTTTC. The rearrangement joins TRBV19 to TRBJ2-6; perhaps TRBD1 as D (5 bases). Germline V gives CDR1 LNHDA, CDR2 SQIVND (reference sequence). CDR3 size: 14 residues. The V gene lost 4 bases and the J gene lost 8 bases, with 12 bases spanning the gap.

The CDR3 DNA sequence: TGCAGCGTGGATGCAGGGGGTAGTGGCTACACCTTC. It encodes CSVDAGGSGYTF. The V call is TRBV29-1, the J call TRBJ1-2, with 7 positions matching TRBD1. The CDR3 consists of 12 residues. Trimming took 6 bases from V and 7 from J; bases not matched to a gene: 8. The germline gives CDR1 SQVTM, CDR2 ANQGSEA.

This clone has only one observation. V is TRBV21-1 and J is TRBJ2-5; whether TRBD1, the table's D call, matches the DNA was not checked. The DNA end is more similar to TRBJ2-7, so the J call may be wrong. TRBV21-1 is a recognized pseudogene. The CDR3 has 15 amino acids. The CDR3 DNA follows: TGTGCCAGCAGCGCCGAACAGGGGAGAGGGGACGAGCAGTACTTC. Its translation: CASSAEQGRGDEQYF.

The chain links TRBV6-5 to TRBJ2-7; tentatively, D is TRBD2 (5 bases). This CDR3 is 16 amino acids long. The V gene's germline CDR1 is MNHEY and CDR2 SVGAGI. V lost 0 bases to trimming and J lost 4 bases, with 16 bases between them. Here the CDR3 DNA reads TGTGCCAGCAGTTACTCTTACCGGGGTATAATGTACGAGCAGTACTTC. It translates to CASSYSYRGIMYEQYF.

The chain recombines TRBV7-3 with TRBJ1-1; D is possibly TRBD1 (6 bases). The ends were cut back, 3 bases at V and 5 bases at J, with 16 bases in the middle. This CDR3 contains 15 residues. Germline loops: CDR1 SGHTA, CDR2 FQGTGA. The CDR3 nucleotides read TGTGCCAGCAGCTTCAATCGGGGGGCTAATACTGAAGCTTTCTTT. It codes for CASSFNRGANTEAFF.

The chain employs TRBV5-4 and TRBJ2-2, with D tentatively TRBD1 (5 bases). The germline CDR1 and CDR2 sequences are SGHNT and YYREEE (reference sequence). This CDR3 spans 16 amino acids. V was pared by 3 bases and J by 1 base, with 13 bases between. As DNA, the CDR3 is TGTGCCAGCAGCTCCTTCGGACACCGGAACACCGGGGAGCTGTTTTTT. Translated, it gives CASSSFGHRNTGELFF.

The V gene is TRBV7-9, the J gene TRBJ2-3; 7 bases match TRBD1. Germline trimming cut 3 bases from V and 2 bases from J; bases unmatched to any gene: 5. Germline CDR1 reads SEHNR; CDR2 reads FQNEAQ (reference sequence). The CDR3 contains 15 residues. The CDR3 loop reads CASSFRTGYTDTQYF. CDR3 in DNA: TGTGCCAGCAGCTTTCGGACAGGTTACACAGATACGCAGTATTTT. Based on the CDR3 plus reference TRBV7-9 and TRBJ2-3, the full variable domain is DTGVSQNPRHKITKRGQNVTFRCDPISEHNRLYWYRQTLGQGPEFLTYFQNEAQLEKSRLLSDRFSAERPKGSFSTLEIQRTEQGDSAMYLCASSFRTGYTDTQYFGPGTRLTVL.

DNA for the CDR3: TGCGCCAGCAGCCAAGGCTTTGGGTTATGGACAGGGCAAAAAGGGGGCTACACCTTC. Its protein is CASSQGFGLWTGQKGGYTF. The rearrangement uses TRBV4-3 and TRBJ1-2; 8 positions match TRBD1. Germline lookup yields CDR1 LGHNA and CDR2 YSLEER. The CDR3 totals 19 residues. V was clipped by 1 base and J by 8 bases; unmatched bases: 21.

The V gene is TRBV27, the J gene TRBJ2-7, with 7 nucleotides matching TRBD1. CDR3 length: 15 amino acids. V lost 6 bases and J lost 1; bases outside the gene matches: 9. CDR1 and CDR2 from the germline V gene are MNHEY and SMNVEV (reference sequence). The CDR3 region is CASRDGAGGSYEQYF. CDR3 sequence (DNA): TGTGCCAGCAGGGACGGGGCAGGGGGATCCTACGAGCAGTACTTC.

The V call is TRBV2, the J call TRBJ1-4, with 8 bases fitting TRBD1. CDR1 is SNHLY, CDR2 FYNNEI, per germline. V was clipped by 4 bases and J by 4 bases; unmatched bases: 2. CDR3 size: 14 residues. CDR3 residues: CASSGQGYNEKLFF. Here the CDR3 DNA reads TGTGCCAGCAGTGGACAGGGGTATAATGAAAAACTGTTTTTT.

The chain uses TRBV27 and TRBJ1-3; D unresolved. CDR1 and CDR2 from the germline V gene are MNHEY and SMNVEV (reference sequence). The CDR3 is 15 residues long. V gave up 3 bases and J gave up 1 base, with 10 bases separating them. CDR3 in DNA: TGTGCCAGCAGTTTCGGCCCGGGATCTGGAAACACCATATATTTT. The encoded protein is CASSFGPGSGNTIYF.

V gene TRBV4-1 combines with J gene TRBJ2-7, with TRBD1 matching over 9 bases. J was trimmed by 1 base and V by 4 bases; bases with no gene match: 2. The CDR3 is made up of 14 amino acids. Germline CDR1 MGHRA, CDR2 YSYEKL. The CDR3 spells CASSPGQGSYEQYF. The CDR3 DNA reads as TGCGCCAGCAGCCCGGGACAGGGTTCCTACGAGCAGTACTTC.

This clone has only a few counts. The J gene is TRBJ1-5, the V gene TRBV6-1; 8 bases are shared with TRBD1. The CDR3 is 14 residues long. CDR1 and CDR2 from the germline V gene are MNHNS and SASEGT. Trimming removed 8 bases from V and 1 base from J; junction bases left unmatched: 4. The CDR3 loop reads CASARDRSNQPQHF. As DNA, the CDR3 is TGTGCCAGCGCGAGGGACAGGAGCAATCAGCCCCAGCATTTT.

V and J are TRBV7-9 and TRBJ1-4; perhaps TRBD1 as D (6 bases). The length of the CDR3 is 16 residues. The germline CDR1 and CDR2 sequences are SEHNR and FQNEAQ (reference sequence). Trimming cost V 3 bases and J 7 bases, with 18 bases left between them. The CDR3 DNA sequence: TGTGCCAGCAGCTTTTGGGTGGCACAGGGAAGTGAAAAACTGTTTTTT. This codes for CASSFWVAQGSEKLFF. Combining the CDR3 with reference TRBV7-9 and TRBJ1-4 gives the whole variable domain DTGVSQNPRHKITKRGQNVTFRCDPISEHNRLYWYRQTLGQGPEFLTYFQNEAQLEKSRLLSDRFSAERPKGSFSTLEIQRTEQGDSAMYLCASSFWVAQGSEKLFFGSGTQLSVL.

This clone was seen only once. V and J are TRBV6-4 and TRBJ1-5; 8 bases are shared with TRBD1. This CDR3 has 15 amino acids. Looked up from germline, CDR1 is MRHNA and CDR2 is SNTAGT. Germline trimming cut 4 bases from V and 4 bases from J; bases unmatched to any gene: 6. The CDR3 bases are TGTGCCAGCAGTGCCCGGGACAGGTTTAATCAGCCCCAGCATTTT. Translating it yields CASSARDRFNQPQHF.

The rearrangement links TRBV5-1 to TRBJ2-7; TRBD1 matches 11 bases. The CDR3 is made up of 15 amino acids. Trimming cost V 0 bases and J 3 bases; bases outside gene matches: 2. Germline CDR1 is SGHRS and CDR2 is YFSETQ. This CDR3 is CASSLAGTGGYEQYF. The CDR3 bases are TGCGCCAGCAGCTTGGCCGGGACAGGGGGCTACGAGCAGTACTTC.